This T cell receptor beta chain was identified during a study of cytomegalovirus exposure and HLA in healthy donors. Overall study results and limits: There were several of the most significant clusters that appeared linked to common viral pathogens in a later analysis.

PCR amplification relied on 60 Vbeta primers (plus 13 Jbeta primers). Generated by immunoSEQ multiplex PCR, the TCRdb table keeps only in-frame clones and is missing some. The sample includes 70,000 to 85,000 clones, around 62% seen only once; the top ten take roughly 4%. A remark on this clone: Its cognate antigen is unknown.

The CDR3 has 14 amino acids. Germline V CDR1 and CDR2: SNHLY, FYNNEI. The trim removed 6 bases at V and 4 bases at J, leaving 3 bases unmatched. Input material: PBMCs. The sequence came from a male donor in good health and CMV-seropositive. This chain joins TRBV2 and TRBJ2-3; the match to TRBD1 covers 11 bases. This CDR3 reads CASRGQGGADTQYF. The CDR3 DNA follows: TGTGCCAGCAGGGGACAGGGGGGAGCAGATACGCAGTATTTT.